The sequence of this TCR beta chain was determined in a study of control samples from healthy donors and cancer patients. Assay: immunoSEQ multiplex PCR; the TCRdb copy retains only in-frame clones and omits some. The sample holds 230,000 or so clones, roughly 94% seen once. Germline V gene lookup returns CDR1 MNHEY and CDR2 SVGAGI. The CDR3 sequence is 11 residues long. V shed 5 bases and J shed 1 base, with 3 bases lying between them. The J gene is TRBJ2-7, the V gene TRBV6-5; D not certain. This receptor was identified in a man aged 50-59 years in good health. Sequencing used blood. CDR3: CASSHSYEQYF. The CDR3 DNA follows: TGTGCCAGCAGTCATTCCTACGAGCAGTACTTC.